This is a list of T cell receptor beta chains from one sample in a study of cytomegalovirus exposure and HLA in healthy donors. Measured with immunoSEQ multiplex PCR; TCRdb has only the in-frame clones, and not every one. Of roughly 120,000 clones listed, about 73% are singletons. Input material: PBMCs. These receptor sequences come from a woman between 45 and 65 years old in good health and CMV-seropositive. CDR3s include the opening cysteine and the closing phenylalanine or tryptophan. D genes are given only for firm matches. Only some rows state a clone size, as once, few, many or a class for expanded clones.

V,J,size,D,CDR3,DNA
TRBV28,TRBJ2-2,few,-,CASSSRVELFF,TGTGCCAGCAGTTCCAGGGTGGAGCTGTTTTTT
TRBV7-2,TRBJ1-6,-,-,CASSLVQGSDSPLHF,TGTGCCAGCAGCTTAGTTCAGGGGTCGGATTCACCCCTCCACTTT
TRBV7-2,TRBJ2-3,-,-,CASSSWAGSTDTQYF,TGTGCCAGCAGCTCCTGGGCGGGGAGCACAGATACGCAGTATTTT
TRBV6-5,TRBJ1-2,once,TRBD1,CASSSGQVISGYTF,TGTGCCAGCAGTTCTGGACAGGTGATCTCTGGCTACACCTTC
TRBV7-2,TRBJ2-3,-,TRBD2,CASSLTGTSGGTQYF,TGTGCCAGCAGCTTGACCGGGACTAGCGGGGGGACGCAGTATTTT
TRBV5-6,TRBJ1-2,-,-,CASSMRSLDYGYTF,TGTGCCAGCAGCATGAGGTCGTTGGACTATGGCTACACCTTC
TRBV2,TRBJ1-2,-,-,CASSTDSPTTYGYTF,TGTGCCAGCAGTACGGACAGCCCTACTACCTATGGCTACACCTTC
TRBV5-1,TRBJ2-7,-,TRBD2,CASSLVDSGGYYEQYF,TGCGCCAGCAGCTTGGTGGATAGCGGGGGGTACTACGAGCAGTACTTC
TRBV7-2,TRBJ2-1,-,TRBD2,CASSLAELAGGNEQFF,TGTGCCAGCAGCTTAGCAGAACTAGCGGGGGGCAATGAGCAGTTCTTC
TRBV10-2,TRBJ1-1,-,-,CASRGAKVNTEAFF,TGCGCCAGCAGGGGGGCCAAGGTGAACACTGAAGCTTTCTTT
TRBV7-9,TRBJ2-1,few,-,CASSLGDKPGWIYNEQFF,TGTGCCAGCAGCTTAGGGGACAAGCCCGGGTGGATTTACAATGAGCAGTTCTTC
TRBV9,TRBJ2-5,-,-,CASSQGGSQETQYF,TGTGCCAGCAGCCAAGGGGGATCACAAGAGACCCAGTACTTC
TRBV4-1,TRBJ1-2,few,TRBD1,CASSQDWGNRGHYGYTF,TGCGCCAGCAGCCAAGATTGGGGAAACAGGGGACACTATGGCTACACCTTC
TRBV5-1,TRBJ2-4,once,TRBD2,CASSLVLAGAQAKNIQYF,TGCGCCAGCAGCTTAGTACTAGCGGGGGCACAAGCCAAAAACATTCAGTACTTC
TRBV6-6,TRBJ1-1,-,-,CASSVDTYTEAFF,TGTGCCAGCAGCGTCGACACCTACACTGAAGCTTTCTTT
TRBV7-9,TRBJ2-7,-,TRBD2,CASSLVLGSGGREQYF,TGTGCCAGCAGCTTAGTGTTGGGTAGCGGGGGGCGCGAGCAGTACTTC
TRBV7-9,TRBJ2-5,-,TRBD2,CASTKTSGEETQYF,TGTGCCAGCACTAAGACTAGCGGGGAAGAGACCCAGTACTTC
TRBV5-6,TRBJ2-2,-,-,CASSLTFSGLGTGELFF,TGTGCCAGCAGCTTGACTTTCTCGGGGTTGGGTACCGGGGAGCTGTTTTTT
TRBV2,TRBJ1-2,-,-,CASSEAQGFRYGYTF,TGTGCCAGCAGTGAAGCGCAGGGGTTTAGGTATGGCTACACCTTC
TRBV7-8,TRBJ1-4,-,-,CASSLGGGWGEKLFF,TGTGCCAGCAGCTTAGGGGGGGGCTGGGGTGAAAAACTGTTTTTT
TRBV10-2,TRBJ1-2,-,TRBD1,CASRGQAFSYGYTF,TGCGCCAGCAGGGGACAGGCCTTCTCCTATGGCTACACCTTC
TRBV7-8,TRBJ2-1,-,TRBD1,CASSPKRGQMNEQFF,TGTGCCAGCAGCCCGAAGAGGGGGCAGATGAATGAGCAGTTCTTC
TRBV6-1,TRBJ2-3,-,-,CASRDRQRITDTQYF,TGTGCCAGCAGGGATAGACAGCGAATCACAGATACGCAGTATTTT
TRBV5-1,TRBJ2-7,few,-,CASSLQDSYEQYF,TGCGCCAGCAGCTTGCAGGACTCCTACGAGCAGTACTTC
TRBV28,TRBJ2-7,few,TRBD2,CASSLSYSGGHSYEQYF,TGTGCCAGCAGTTTATCCTATAGCGGGGGGCACTCCTACGAGCAGTACTTC
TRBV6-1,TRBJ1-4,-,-,CASSGRTVTTNEKLFF,TGTGCCAGCAGTGGGAGGACGGTCACAACTAATGAAAAACTGTTTTTT
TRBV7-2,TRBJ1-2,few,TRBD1,CASSLAGGYRDGYTF,TGTGCCAGCAGCTTAGCAGGGGGCTATCGGGATGGCTACACCTTC
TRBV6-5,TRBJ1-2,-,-,CASSRGEGYTF,TGTGCCAGCAGCCGGGGTGAGGGCTACACCTTC
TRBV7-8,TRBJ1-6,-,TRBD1,CASSGKDRAALHF,TGTGCCAGCAGCGGAAAGGACAGGGCGGCCCTCCACTTT
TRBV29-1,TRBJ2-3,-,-,CSVEGGLTSTDTQYF,TGCAGCGTTGAAGGGGGCCTCACCTCCACAGATACGCAGTATTTT
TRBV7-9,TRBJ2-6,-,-,CSSSSPRVVAGANVLTF,TGTTCCAGCAGCTCCCCACGGGTGGTGGCTGGGGCCAACGTCCTGACTTTC
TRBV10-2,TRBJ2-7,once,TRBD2,CASSDGTSSYEQYF,TGCGCCAGCAGTGACGGGACTAGTTCCTACGAGCAGTACTTC
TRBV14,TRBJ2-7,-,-,CASSQTGGTYEQYF,TGTGCCAGCAGCCAAACCGGGGGTACCTACGAGCAGTACTTC
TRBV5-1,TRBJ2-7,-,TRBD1,CASSLWTGGEQYF,TGCGCCAGCAGCCTATGGACAGGTGGCGAGCAGTACTTC
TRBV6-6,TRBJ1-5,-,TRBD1,CASSYSQGRNQPQHF,TGTGCCAGCAGTTACTCACAGGGGCGGAATCAGCCCCAGCATTTT
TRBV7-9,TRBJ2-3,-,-,CASSLALATDTQYF,TGTGCCAGCAGCTTAGCGTTGGCAACAGATACGCAGTATTTT
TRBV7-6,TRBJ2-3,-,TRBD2,CASSPGTSLDTQYF,TGTGCCAGCAGCCCCGGGACTAGCTTGGATACGCAGTATTTT
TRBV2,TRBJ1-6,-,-,CASSEQGSSPLHF,TGTGCCAGCAGTGAACAGGGGAGCTCACCCCTCCACTTT
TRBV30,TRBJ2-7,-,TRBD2,CAWSALAGNEQYF,TGTGCCTGGAGTGCCCTAGCGGGGAACGAGCAGTACTTC
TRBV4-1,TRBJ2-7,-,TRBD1,CASSQDIGTVMRYEQYF,TGCGCCAGCAGCCAAGATATTGGGACAGTGATGAGATACGAGCAGTACTTC
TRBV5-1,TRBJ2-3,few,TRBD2,CASSLRTSGITDTQYF,TGCGCCAGCAGCCTACGGACTAGCGGAATCACAGATACGCAGTATTTT
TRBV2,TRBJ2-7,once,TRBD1,CASSRDRGYEQYF,TGTGCCAGCAGTAGGGACAGGGGTTACGAGCAGTACTTC
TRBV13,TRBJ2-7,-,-,CASSLEGGLGYEQYF,TGTGCCAGCAGCTTAGAGGGGGGGTTGGGGTACGAGCAGTACTTC
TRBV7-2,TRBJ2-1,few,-,CASSLISVLAGNEQFF,TGTGCCAGCAGCTTAATTTCGGTACTAGCCGGGAATGAGCAGTTCTTC
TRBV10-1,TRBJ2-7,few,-,CASSSVRGEQYF,TGCGCCAGCAGTTCGGTCAGGGGCGAGCAGTACTTC
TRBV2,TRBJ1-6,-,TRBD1,CASSDLGQTNSPLHF,TGTGCCAGCAGTGACTTGGGACAGACGAATTCACCCCTCCACTTT
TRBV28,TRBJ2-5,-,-,CASSLGRGAQQETQYF,TGTGCCAGCAGTTTAGGCAGGGGCGCTCAGCAAGAGACCCAGTACTTC
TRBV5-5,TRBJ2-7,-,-,CASSPVSLREQYF,TGTGCCAGCAGCCCGGTTTCTCTGAGGGAGCAGTACTTC
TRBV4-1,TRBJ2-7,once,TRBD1,CASSQEAGGVCQQYF,TGCGCCAGCAGCCAAGAGGCAGGGGGTGTTTGTCAGCAGTACTTC
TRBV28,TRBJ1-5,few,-,CASKSRVRNQPQHF,TGTGCCAGCAAAAGCAGGGTGCGCAATCAGCCCCAGCATTTT
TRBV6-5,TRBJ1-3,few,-,CASRRSGTQGNTIYF,TGTGCCAGCAGGCGCTCCGGGACTCAAGGAAACACCATATATTTT
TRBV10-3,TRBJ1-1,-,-,CAIRAGASLEAFF,TGTGCCATCAGGGCAGGGGCTTCTCTCGAAGCTTTCTTT
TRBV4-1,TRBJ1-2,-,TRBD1,CASSQNPGTGVYGYTF,TGCGCCAGCAGCCAAAACCCCGGGACAGGGGTGTATGGCTACACCTTC
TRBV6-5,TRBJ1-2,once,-,CASSYGPAYYGYTF,TGTGCCAGCAGTTACGGGCCAGCCTACTATGGCTACACCTTC
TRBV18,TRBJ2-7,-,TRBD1,CASSLPGQGTYEQYF,TGTGCCAGCTCACTCCCGGGACAGGGGACCTACGAGCAGTACTTC